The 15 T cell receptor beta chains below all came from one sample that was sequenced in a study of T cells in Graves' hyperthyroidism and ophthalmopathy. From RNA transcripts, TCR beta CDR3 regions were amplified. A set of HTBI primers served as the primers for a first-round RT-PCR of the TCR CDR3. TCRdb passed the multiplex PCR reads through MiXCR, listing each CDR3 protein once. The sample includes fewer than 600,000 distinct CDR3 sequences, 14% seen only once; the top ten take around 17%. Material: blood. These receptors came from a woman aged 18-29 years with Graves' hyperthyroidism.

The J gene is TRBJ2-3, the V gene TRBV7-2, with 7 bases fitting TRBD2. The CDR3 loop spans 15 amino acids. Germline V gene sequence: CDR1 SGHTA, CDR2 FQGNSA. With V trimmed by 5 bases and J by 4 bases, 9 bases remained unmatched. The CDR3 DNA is TGTGCCAGCAGCCGTCGACCCAGCGGGGCAGATACGCAGTATTTT. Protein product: CASSRRPSGADTQYF.

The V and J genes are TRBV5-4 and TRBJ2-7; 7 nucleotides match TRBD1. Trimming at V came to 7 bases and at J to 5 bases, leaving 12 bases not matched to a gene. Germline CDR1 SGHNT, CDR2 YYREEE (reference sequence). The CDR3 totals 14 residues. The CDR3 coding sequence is TGTGCCAGCGTCAATCGAGACAGGGCCCACGAGCAGTACTTC. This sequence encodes CASVNRDRAHEQYF.

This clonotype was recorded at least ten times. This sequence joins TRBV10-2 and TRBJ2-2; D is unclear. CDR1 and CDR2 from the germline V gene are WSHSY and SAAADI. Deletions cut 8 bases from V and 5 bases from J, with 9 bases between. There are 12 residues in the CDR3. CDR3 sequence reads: CASPSWTGELFF. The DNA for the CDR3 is TGCGCCAGCCCCAGTTGGACCGGGGAGCTGTTTTTT.

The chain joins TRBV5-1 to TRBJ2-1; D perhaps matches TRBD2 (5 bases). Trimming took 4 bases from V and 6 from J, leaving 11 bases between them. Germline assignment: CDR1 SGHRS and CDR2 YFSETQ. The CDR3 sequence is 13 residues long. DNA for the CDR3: TGCGCCAGCAGCCTATCTAGCCTCAATGAGCAGTTCTTC. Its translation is CASSLSSLNEQFF.

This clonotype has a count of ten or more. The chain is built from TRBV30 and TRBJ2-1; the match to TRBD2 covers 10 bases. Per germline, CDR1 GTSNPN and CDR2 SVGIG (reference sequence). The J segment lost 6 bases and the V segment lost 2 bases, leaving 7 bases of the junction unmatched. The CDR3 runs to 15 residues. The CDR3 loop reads CAWSRLAGAGNEQFF. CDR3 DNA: TGTGCCTGGAGTAGGCTAGCGGGAGCCGGCAATGAGCAGTTCTTC.

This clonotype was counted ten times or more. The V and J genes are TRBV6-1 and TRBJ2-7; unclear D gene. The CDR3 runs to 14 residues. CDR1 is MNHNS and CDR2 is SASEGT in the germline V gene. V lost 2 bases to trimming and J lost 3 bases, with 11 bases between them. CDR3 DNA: TGTGCCAGCAGTGAATTAGATAGGGTCTACGAGCAGTACGTC. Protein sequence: CASSELDRVYEQYV.

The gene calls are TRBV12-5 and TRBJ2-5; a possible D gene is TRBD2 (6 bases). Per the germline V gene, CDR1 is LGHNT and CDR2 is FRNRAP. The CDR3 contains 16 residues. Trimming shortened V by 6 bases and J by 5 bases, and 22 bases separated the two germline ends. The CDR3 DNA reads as TGTGCTAGTGGCTTAGGGGACGGGGGAGGAGGGGAGACCCAGTACTTC. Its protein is CASGLGDGGGGETQYF.

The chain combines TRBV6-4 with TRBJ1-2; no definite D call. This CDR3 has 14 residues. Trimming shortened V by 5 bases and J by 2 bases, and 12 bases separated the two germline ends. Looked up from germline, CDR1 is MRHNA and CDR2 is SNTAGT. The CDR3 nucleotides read TGTGCCAGCAGTTACGTGAATATAAACTATGGCTACACCTTC. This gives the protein CASSYVNINYGYTF.

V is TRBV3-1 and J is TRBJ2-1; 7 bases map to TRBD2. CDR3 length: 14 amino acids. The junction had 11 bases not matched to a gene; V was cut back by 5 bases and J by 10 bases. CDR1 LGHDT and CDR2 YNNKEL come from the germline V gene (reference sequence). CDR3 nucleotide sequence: TGTGCCAGCAGCTTATCCGGGACTATAGGAGAGCAGTTCTTC. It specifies CASSLSGTIGEQFF.

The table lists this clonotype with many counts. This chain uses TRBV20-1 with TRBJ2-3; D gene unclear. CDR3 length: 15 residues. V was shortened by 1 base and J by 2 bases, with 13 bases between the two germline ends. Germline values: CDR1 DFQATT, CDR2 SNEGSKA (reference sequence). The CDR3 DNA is TGCAGTGCTAGAGCTTACCCGACTTTCACAGATACGCAGTATTTT. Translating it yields CSARAYPTFTDTQYF.

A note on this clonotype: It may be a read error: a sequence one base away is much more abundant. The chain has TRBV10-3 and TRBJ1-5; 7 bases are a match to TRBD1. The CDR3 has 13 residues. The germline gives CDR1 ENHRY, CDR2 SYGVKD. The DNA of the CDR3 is TGTGCCATCAAGGGACAGAGAGACCAGCCCCGGCATTTT. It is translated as CAIKGQRDQPRHF.

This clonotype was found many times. The CDR3 nucleotides are TGTGCCAGCAGCCAGGGGGCGGGAGGAGCCTACGAGCAGTACTTC. Its protein is CASSQGAGGAYEQYF. The genes are TRBV4-2 and TRBJ2-7; 8 bases fit TRBD2. J lost 2 bases, V lost 3 bases, and 6 bases had no gene match. The CDR3 loop spans 15 amino acids. Germline CDR1 is LGHNA and CDR2 is YNFKEQ.

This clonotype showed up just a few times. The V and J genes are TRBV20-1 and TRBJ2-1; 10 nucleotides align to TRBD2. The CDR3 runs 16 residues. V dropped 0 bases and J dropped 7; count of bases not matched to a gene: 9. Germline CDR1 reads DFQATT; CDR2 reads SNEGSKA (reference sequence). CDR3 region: CSARDPSGRASNEQFF. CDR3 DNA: TGCAGTGCTAGAGATCCGAGCGGGAGGGCCTCAAATGAGCAGTTCTTC.

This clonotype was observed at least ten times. CDR3 amino acids: CASSLGRGPGELFF. CDR3 DNA: TGTGCCAGCAGCTTAGGGCGGGGACCCGGGGAGCTGTTTTTT. This chain uses TRBV11-2 with TRBJ2-2, with a possible D match to TRBD2 (6 bases). Germline values: CDR1 SGHAT, CDR2 FQNNGV. V was pared by 1 base and J by 6 bases, with 9 bases between. The CDR3 consists of 14 residues.

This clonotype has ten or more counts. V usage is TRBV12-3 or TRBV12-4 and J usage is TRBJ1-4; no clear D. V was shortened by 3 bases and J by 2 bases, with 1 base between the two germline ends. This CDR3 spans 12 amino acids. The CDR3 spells CASSFTNEKLFF. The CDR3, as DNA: TGTGCCAGCAGTTTCACTAATGAAAAACTGTTTTTT.